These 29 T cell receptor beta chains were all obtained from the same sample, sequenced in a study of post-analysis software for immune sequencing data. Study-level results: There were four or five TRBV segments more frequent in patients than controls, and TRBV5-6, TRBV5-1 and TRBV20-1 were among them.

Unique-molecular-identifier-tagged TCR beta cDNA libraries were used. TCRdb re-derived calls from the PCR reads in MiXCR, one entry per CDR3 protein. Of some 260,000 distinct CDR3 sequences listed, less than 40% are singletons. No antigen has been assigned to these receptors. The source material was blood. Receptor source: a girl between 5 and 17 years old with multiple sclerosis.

The CDR3 loop reads CASSVGPGDLDEQFF. CDR3 coding DNA: TGTGCCAGCAGCGTAGGTCCGGGAGACTTGGATGAGCAGTTCTTC. The chain carries TRBV9 and TRBJ2-1; D is possibly TRBD2 (6 bases). Germline V CDR1 and CDR2: SGDLS, YYNGEE. Between the trimmed V and J ends, which lost 0 bases and 8 bases, there was a span of 15 bases. The CDR3 runs to 15 residues.

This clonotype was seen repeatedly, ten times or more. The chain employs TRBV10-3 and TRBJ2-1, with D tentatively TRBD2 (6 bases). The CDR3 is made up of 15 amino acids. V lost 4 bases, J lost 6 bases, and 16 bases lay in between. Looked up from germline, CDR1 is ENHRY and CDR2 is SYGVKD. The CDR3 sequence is CAISGTGTPSNEQFF. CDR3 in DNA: TGTGCCATCAGTGGTACCGGGACTCCTTCCAATGAGCAGTTCTTC.

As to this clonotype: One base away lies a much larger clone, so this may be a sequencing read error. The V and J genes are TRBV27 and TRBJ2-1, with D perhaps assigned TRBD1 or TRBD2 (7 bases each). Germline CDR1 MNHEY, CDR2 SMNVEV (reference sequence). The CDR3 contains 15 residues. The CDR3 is CASRRGEGAYNVQFF. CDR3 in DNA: TGTGCCAGCAGGAGGGGGGAGGGGGCCTACAATGTGCAGTTCTTC.

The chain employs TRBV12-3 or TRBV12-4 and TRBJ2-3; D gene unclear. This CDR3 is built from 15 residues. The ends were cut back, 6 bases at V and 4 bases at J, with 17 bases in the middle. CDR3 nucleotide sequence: TGTGCCAGCAGACTCTACCGACACTGCGCAGATACGCAGTATTTT. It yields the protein CASRLYRHCADTQYF.

CDR3 region: CASSNPRGRFFGYTF. The DNA for the CDR3 is TGTGCCAGCAGCAATCCACGGGGGCGTTTCTTTGGCTACACCTTC. The V and J genes are TRBV7-8 and TRBJ1-2, with D tentatively TRBD1 (6 bases). The CDR3 spans 15 residues. Between the trimmed V and J ends, which lost 5 bases and 7 bases, there was a span of 20 bases. The V gene's germline CDR1 is SGHVS and CDR2 FQNEAQ.

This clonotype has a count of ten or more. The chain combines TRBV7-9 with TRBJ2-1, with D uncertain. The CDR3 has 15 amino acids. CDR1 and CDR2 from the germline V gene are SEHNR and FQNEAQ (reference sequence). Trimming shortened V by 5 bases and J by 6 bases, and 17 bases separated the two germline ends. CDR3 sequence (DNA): TGTGCCAGCAGCCGTGCCGGGTTCGCCGGCAATGAGCAGTTCTTC. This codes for CASSRAGFAGNEQFF.

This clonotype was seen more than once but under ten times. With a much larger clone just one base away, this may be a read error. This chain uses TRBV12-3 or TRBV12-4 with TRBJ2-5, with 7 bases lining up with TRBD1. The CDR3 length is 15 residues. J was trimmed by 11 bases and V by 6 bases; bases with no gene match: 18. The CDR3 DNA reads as TGTGCCAGCAGCTCACAGGGGTTGGTATACAATGAGCAGTACTTC. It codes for CASSSQGLVYNEQYF.

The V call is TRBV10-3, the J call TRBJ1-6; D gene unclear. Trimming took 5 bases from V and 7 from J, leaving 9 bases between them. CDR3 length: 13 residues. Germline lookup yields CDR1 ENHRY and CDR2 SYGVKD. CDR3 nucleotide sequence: TGTGCCATCAGTCCAAACCCGAATTCACCCCTCCACTTT. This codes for CAISPNPNSPLHF.

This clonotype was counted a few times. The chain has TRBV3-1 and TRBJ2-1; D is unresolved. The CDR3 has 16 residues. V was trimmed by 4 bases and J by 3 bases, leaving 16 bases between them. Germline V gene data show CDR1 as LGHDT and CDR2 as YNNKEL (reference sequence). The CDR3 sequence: CASSLEHTANYNEQFF. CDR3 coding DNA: TGTGCCAGCAGCCTGGAGCATACAGCGAACTACAATGAGCAGTTCTTC.

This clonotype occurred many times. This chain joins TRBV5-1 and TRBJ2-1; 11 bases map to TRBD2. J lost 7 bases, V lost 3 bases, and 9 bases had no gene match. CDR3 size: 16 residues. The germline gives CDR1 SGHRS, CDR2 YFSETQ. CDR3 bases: TGCGCCAGCAGCTCCCAGACTAGCGGGGACCCGAATGAGCAGTTCTTC. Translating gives CASSSQTSGDPNEQFF.

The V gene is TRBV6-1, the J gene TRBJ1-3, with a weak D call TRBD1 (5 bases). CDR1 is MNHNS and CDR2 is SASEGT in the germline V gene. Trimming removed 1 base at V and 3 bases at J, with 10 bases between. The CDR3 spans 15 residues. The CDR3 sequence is CASSEGTGDGNTIYF. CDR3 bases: TGTGCCAGCAGTGAAGGTACAGGAGATGGAAACACCATATATTTT.

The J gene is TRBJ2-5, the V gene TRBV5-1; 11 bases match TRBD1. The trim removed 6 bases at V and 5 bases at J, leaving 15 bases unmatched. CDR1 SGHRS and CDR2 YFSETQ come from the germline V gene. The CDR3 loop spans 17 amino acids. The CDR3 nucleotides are TGCGCCAGCACTCTGCGTCTGGGACAGGGGGGCGCGGAGACCCAGTACTTC. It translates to CASTLRLGQGGAETQYF. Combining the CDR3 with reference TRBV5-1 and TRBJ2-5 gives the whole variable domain KAGVTQTPRYLIKTRGQQVTLSCSPISGHRSVSWYQQTPGQGLQFLFEYFSETQRNKGNFPGRFSGRQFSNSRSEMNVSTLELGDSALYLCASTLRLGQGGAETQYFGPGTRLLVL.

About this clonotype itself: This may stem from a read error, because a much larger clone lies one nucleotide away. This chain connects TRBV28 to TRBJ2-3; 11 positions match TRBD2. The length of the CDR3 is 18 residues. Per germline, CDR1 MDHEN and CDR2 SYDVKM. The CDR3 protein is CASRGGSGGVYLTGTQYF. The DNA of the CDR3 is TGTGCCAGTCGAGGGGGTAGCGGGGGGGTTTACTTAACAGGTACGCAGTATTTT. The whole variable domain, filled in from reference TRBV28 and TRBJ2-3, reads DVKVTQSSRYLVKRTGEKVFLECVQDMDHENMFWYRQDPGLGLRLIYFSYDVKMKEKGDIPEGYSVSREKKERFSLILESASTNQTSMYLCASRGGSGGVYLTGTQYFGPGTRLTVL.

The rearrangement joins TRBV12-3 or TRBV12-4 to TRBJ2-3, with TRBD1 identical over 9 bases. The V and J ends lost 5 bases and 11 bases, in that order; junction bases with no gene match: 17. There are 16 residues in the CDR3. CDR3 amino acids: CASSPRDRVQGDVQYF. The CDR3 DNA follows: TGTGCCAGCAGTCCCCGGGACAGGGTGCAAGGGGATGTGCAGTATTTT.

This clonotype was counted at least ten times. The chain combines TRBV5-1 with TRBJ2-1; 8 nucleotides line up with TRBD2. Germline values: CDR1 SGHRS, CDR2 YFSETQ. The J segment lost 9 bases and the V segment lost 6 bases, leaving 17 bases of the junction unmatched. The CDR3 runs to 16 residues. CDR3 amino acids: CASTRGDQRGYGEQFF. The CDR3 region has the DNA TGCGCCAGCACCCGAGGGGATCAGCGGGGGTACGGTGAGCAGTTCTTC. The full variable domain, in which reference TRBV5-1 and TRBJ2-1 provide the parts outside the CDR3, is KAGVTQTPRYLIKTRGQQVTLSCSPISGHRSVSWYQQTPGQGLQFLFEYFSETQRNKGNFPGRFSGRQFSNSRSEMNVSTLELGDSALYLCASTRGDQRGYGEQFFGPGTRLTVL.

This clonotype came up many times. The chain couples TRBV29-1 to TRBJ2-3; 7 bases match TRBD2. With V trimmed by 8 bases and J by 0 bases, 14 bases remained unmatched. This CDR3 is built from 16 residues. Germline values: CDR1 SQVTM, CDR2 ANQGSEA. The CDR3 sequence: CSLSRGGFLSTDTQYF. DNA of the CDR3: TGCAGCCTCTCGCGCGGGGGTTTCCTTAGCACAGATACGCAGTATTTT.

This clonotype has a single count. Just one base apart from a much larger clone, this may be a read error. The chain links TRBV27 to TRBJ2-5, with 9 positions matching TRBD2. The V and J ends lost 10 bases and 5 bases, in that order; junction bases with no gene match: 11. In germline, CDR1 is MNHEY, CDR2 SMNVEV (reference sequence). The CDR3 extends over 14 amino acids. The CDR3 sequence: CATRRAGGRETQYF. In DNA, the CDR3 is TGTGCCACCAGACGAGCGGGGGGCCGGGAGACCCAGTACTTC.

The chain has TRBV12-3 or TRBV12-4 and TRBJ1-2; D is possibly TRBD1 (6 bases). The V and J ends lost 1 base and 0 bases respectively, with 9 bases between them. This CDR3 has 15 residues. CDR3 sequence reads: CASSLGRTANYGYTF. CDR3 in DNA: TGTGCCAGCAGTTTAGGTCGGACAGCTAACTATGGCTACACCTTC.

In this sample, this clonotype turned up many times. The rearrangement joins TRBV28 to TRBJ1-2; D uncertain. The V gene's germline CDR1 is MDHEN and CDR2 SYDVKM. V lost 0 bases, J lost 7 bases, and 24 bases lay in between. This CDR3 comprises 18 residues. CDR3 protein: CASSLCTAQPLPVCGYTF. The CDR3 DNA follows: TGTGCCAGCAGTTTATGCACAGCGCAACCACTTCCCGTCTGTGGCTACACCTTC.

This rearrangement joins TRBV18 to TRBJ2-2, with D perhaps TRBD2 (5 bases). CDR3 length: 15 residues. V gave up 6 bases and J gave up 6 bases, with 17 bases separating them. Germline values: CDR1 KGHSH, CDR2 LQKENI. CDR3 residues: CASSSEDPGAGELFF. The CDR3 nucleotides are TGTGCCAGCTCGTCCGAAGATCCCGGGGCCGGGGAGCTGTTTTTT.

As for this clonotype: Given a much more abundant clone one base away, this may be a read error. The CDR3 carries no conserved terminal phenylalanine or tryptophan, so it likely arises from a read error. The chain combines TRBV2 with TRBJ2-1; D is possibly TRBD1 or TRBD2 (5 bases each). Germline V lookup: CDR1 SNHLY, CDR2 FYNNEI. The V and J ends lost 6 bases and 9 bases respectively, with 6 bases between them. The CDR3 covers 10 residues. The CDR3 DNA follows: TGTGCCAGCAGGGGGGTTGAGCAGTTCTCC. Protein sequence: CASRGVEQFS.

CDR3 bases: TGTGCCAGCAATACGGGAGGGAGCACAGATACGCAGTATTTT. Protein product: CASNTGGSTDTQYF. The V call is TRBV6-6, the J call TRBJ2-3, with 8 bases identical to TRBD2. The CDR3 has 14 residues. Germline trimming cut 7 bases from V and 0 bases from J; bases unmatched to any gene: 3. Germline V gene lookup returns CDR1 MNHNY and CDR2 SVGAGI (reference sequence).

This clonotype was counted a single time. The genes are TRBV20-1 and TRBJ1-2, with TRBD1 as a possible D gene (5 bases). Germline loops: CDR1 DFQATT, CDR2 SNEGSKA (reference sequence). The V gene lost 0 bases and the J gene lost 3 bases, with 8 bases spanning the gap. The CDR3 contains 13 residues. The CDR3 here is CSARDGGDYGYTF. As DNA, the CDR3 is TGCAGTGCTAGAGATGGGGGAGACTATGGCTACACCTTC.

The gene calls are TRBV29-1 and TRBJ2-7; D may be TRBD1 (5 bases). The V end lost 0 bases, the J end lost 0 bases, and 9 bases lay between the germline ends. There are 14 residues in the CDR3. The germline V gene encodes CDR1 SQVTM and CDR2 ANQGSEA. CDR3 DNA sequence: TGCAGCGTTGAAGATCCGACAGTCTCCTACGAGCAGTACTTC. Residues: CSVEDPTVSYEQYF.

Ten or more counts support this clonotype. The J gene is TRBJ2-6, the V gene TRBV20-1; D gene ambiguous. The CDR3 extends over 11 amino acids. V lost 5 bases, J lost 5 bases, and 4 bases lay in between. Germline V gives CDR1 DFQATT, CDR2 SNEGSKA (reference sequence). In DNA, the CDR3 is TGCAGTGCTTGGAGGGCCAACGTCCTGACTTTC. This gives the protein CSAWRANVLTF.

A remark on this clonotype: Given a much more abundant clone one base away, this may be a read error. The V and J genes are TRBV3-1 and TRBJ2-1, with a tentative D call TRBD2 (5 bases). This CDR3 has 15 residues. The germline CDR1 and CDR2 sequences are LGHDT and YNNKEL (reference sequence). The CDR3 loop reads CASSNRGKAYNERFF. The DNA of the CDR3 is TGTGCCAGCAGTAACAGAGGGAAGGCGTACAATGAGCGGTTCTTC.

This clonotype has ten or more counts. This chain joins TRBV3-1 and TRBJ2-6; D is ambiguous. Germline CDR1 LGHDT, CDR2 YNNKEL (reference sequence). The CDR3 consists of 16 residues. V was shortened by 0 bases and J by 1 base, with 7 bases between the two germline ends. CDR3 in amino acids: CASSQEAFSGANVLTF. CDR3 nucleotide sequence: TGTGCCAGCAGCCAAGAGGCTTTTTCTGGGGCCAACGTCCTGACTTTC.

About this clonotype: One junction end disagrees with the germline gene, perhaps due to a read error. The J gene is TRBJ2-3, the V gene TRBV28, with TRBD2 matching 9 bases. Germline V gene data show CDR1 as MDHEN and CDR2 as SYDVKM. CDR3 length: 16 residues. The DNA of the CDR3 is TGTGCCGGCAGTTCCCGGATAGCGGGGGACGCAGATACGCAGTATTTT. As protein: CAGSSRIAGDADTQYF.

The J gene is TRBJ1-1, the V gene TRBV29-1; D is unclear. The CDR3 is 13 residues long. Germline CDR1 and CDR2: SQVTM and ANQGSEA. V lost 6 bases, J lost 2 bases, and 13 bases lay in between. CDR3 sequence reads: CSVASGLNTEAFF. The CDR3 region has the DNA TGCAGCGTCGCCAGTGGGCTCAACACTGAAGCTTTCTTT.